Following are 15 T cell receptor beta chains from one sample sequenced in a study of T cell clonality in common variable immunodeficiency (dated by TCRdb to about 2015). The paper as a whole reports these results and caveats: CVID TCRbeta sequences reportedly showed fewer deletions and N-nucleotide insertions and lacked highly modified clones with 13 or more V deletions.

Library method: the immunoSEQ multiplex PCR assay. This immuneACCESS table, as held by TCRdb, lists in-frame sequences with V and J called but not all clones. Of the missing ones, under half trace to an unresolved V gene in checked studies; the others have no known cause. The sample features about 33,000 clones, and none is a singleton. The ten largest clones take up 6% to 7.5% of the sample. No cognate antigen is known for these TCRs. What was sequenced was peripheral blood mononuclear cells. These receptor sequences come from a human donor with common variable immunodeficiency.

With regard to this clone: The CDR3 end lies 3 residues beyond the end of the read and is filled in from the germline J gene. The V and J genes are TRBV7-8 and TRBJ1-4, with 9 nucleotides matching TRBD1. Trimming at V came to 4 bases and at J to 7 bases, leaving 7 bases not matched to a gene. This CDR3 is 15 amino acids long. Germline V gives CDR1 SGHVS, CDR2 FQNEAQ. This chain's CDR3 is CASSSVGTGTEKLFF. CDR3 DNA (partial): TGTGCCAGCAGCTCGGTCGGGACAGGGACTGAAAAA.

This clone was seen at least ten times. From the germline J gene comes the end of the CDR3, since the read stops 3 residues before it. This chain connects TRBV10-2 to TRBJ2-5, with TRBD2 matching over 8 bases. Germline CDR1 WSHSY, CDR2 SAAADI. The CDR3 runs 16 residues. V shed 3 bases and J 4 bases; nucleotides not matched to a gene: 10. The CDR3 sequence is CASSDPSGGRGETQYF. CDR3 DNA (partial): TGCGCCAGCAGTGATCCGAGCGGGGGACGGGGAGAGACC.

Worth noting for this clone: The read stops 3 residues short of the end of the CDR3; the missing end is completed from the germline J gene. This chain joins TRBV23-1 and TRBJ2-2; 7 nucleotides match TRBD1. TRBV23-1 is designated an ORF whose function remains uncertain. This CDR3 contains 17 residues. V dropped 0 bases and J dropped 1; count of bases not matched to a gene: 5. CDR3 loop: CASSQSKTGKNTGELFF. The CDR3 DNA, read in part, is TGCGCCAGCAGTCAATCGAAGACAGGGAAGAACACCGGGGAG.

Note on this clone: The read comes to an end 3 residues before the CDR3 does, leaving the germline J gene to fill in the end. V gene TRBV19 combines with J gene TRBJ1-2; 8 bases are a match to TRBD1. This CDR3 is 13 amino acids long. Looked up from germline, CDR1 is LNHDA and CDR2 is SQIVND (reference sequence). After removal of 6 bases from V and 4 bases from J, the junction contained 4 bases not matched to a gene. CDR3 sequence: CASRAGQGYGYTF. The part of the CDR3 DNA that was read is TGTGCCAGTAGAGCAGGACAGGGCTATGGC.

In its sample, this clone was seen many times. CDR3 sequence reads: CSARDQGTGGSPLHF. CDR3 DNA, as far as it was read: TGCAGTGCTAGAGATCAGGGGACAGGGGGGTCACCC. This chain connects TRBV20-1 to TRBJ1-6; the match to TRBD1 covers 11 bases. Sequencing ends 3 residues short of the CDR3 end; the germline J gene provides the rest. V lost 0 bases to trimming and J lost 10 bases; unmatched junction nucleotides: 5. Per the germline V gene, CDR1 is DFQATT and CDR2 is SNEGSKA (reference sequence). The CDR3 is 15 amino acids.

In this sample, this clone turned up a few times. The read finishes 3 residues shy of the CDR3 end, and the germline J gene is used to complete it. The J gene is TRBJ2-7, the V gene TRBV23-1; no definite D call. TRBV23-1 carries the ORF label, with uncertain function. Trimming stripped 0 bases from V and 1 base from J, with 7 bases between. CDR3 length equals 14 residues. The CDR3 sequence is CASSQSAESYEQYF. The covered CDR3 bases are TGCGCCAGCAGTCAATCGGCAGAGTCCTACGAG.

In regard to this clone: From the germline J gene comes the end of the CDR3, since the read stops 3 residues before it. This chain connects TRBV18 to TRBJ1-1; no clear D gene. Germline loops: CDR1 KGHSH, CDR2 LQKENI. Trimming cost V 3 bases and J 3 bases, with 11 bases left between them. CDR3 length: 14 residues. The CDR3 bases that were read are TGTGCCAGCTCACCTCTGACCGGGGACACTGAA. This encodes CASSPLTGDTE. The full CDR3 reads CASSPLTGDTEAFF.

As to this clone: The read ends 3 residues before the CDR3 terminus; that terminus is restored from the germline J gene. V usage is TRBV7-2 and J usage is TRBJ1-1; D ambiguous. There are 13 residues in the CDR3. The germline gives CDR1 SGHTA, CDR2 FQGNSA. Between the trimmed V and J ends, which lost 2 bases and 5 bases, there was a span of 9 bases. The covered CDR3 bases are TGTGCCAGCAGCTTAAACGTGCGAACTGAA. Encoded protein: CASSLNVRTE. The whole CDR3 reads CASSLNVRTEAFF.

About this clone itself: The CDR3 end is not reached by the read, which stops 3 residues before it; the germline J gene fills it in. The V and J genes are TRBV18 and TRBJ2-7; the D is unclear. The V end was cut by 8 bases, the J end by 3 bases, with 5 bases between. Per the germline V gene, CDR1 is KGHSH and CDR2 is LQKENI. The CDR3 has 10 amino acids. CDR3 DNA (partial): TGTGCCAGCGGCGGCTACGAG. Amino acid sequence: CASGGYE. The full CDR3 protein reads CASGGYEQYF.

By sample fraction, this clone is medium-sized. The observed sequence ends 3 residues before the CDR3 terminus, with the missing tail filled in from the germline J gene. The chain links TRBV19 to TRBJ2-5, with 7 positions matching TRBD1. The V gene end was trimmed by 1 base and the J gene end by 3 bases; junction bases not matched to a gene: 5. The CDR3 is 15 residues long. Germline CDR1 LNHDA, CDR2 SQIVND (reference sequence). The sequenced part of the CDR3 DNA is TGTGCCAGTAGTATAGCCGGGACAGATAAAGAGACC. This sequence encodes CASSIAGTDKET. From start to end, the CDR3 is CASSIAGTDKETQYF.

This clone has at least ten counts. The CDR3 is cut off 3 residues early in the read; its end comes from the germline J gene. The chain is built from TRBV5-1 and TRBJ1-1, with 7 bases aligning to TRBD1. Germline-derived CDR1 and CDR2 are SGHRS and YFSETQ. J was trimmed by 2 bases and V by 6 bases; bases with no gene match: 7. The CDR3 is 14 amino acids. The CDR3 reads CASTRGDKNTEAFF. The covered CDR3 bases are TGCGCCAGCACCAGGGGGGACAAAAACACTGAA. Complete variable domain (other parts from reference TRBV5-1 and TRBJ1-1): KAGVTQTPRYLIKTRGQQVTLSCSPISGHRSVSWYQQTPGQGLQFLFEYFSETQRNKGNFPGRFSGRQFSNSRSEMNVSTLELGDSALYLCASTRGDKNTEAFFGQGTRLTVV.

This clone has a handful of counts. The CDR3 end is not reached by the read, which stops 3 residues before it; the germline J gene fills it in. This sequence joins TRBV2 and TRBJ1-6; TRBD1 matches 7 bases. Germline V gives CDR1 SNHLY, CDR2 FYNNEI. This CDR3 is built from 13 residues. V gave up 9 bases and J gave up 7 bases; unmatched junction bases: 6. The CDR3 DNA, read in part, is TGTGCCAGACAGGGGAGCTCGAATTCACCC. It encodes CARQGSSNSP. The whole CDR3 sequence reads CARQGSSNSPLHF.

This clone was seen a handful of times. The read falls 3 residues short of the CDR3 end, and the missing part is taken from the germline J gene. The chain carries TRBV7-3 and TRBJ2-1, with 13 bases aligning to TRBD2. The CDR3 length is 16 residues. With V trimmed by 5 bases and J by 2 bases, 3 bases remained unmatched. Germline-derived CDR1 and CDR2 are SGHTA and FQGTGA. Incomplete CDR3 DNA: TGTGCCAGCAGCACTAGCGGGGGGGTTGCCTACAATGAG. Its protein is CASSTSGGVAYNE. The CDR3 in full is CASSTSGGVAYNEQFF.

This clone was seen a few times. The read ends 3 residues early relative to the CDR3; the germline J gene fills the gap. Other DNA sequences of this sample code for an identical CDR3. V usage is TRBV7-9 and J usage is TRBJ1-6, with 7 bases matching TRBD1. V dropped 4 bases and J dropped 6; count of bases not matched to a gene: 3. The CDR3 has 14 amino acids. Germline V lookup: CDR1 SEHNR, CDR2 FQNEAQ (reference sequence). Partial CDR3 DNA: TGTGCCAGCAGCTCGGGACAGTCTAATTCACCC. Amino acids: CASSSGQSNSP. The entire CDR3 protein is CASSSGQSNSPLHF.

This clone turned up a few times. The read halts 3 residues ahead of the CDR3 end, with the missing end drawn from the germline J gene. The rearrangement uses TRBV5-5 and TRBJ2-2; D unresolved. The germline V gene encodes CDR1 SGHKS and CDR2 YYEKEE (reference sequence). The CDR3 runs 13 residues. The CDR3 loop is CASSLEPKSGLFF. The part of the CDR3 DNA that was read is TGTGCCAGCAGCTTGGAACCGAAATCAGGG.